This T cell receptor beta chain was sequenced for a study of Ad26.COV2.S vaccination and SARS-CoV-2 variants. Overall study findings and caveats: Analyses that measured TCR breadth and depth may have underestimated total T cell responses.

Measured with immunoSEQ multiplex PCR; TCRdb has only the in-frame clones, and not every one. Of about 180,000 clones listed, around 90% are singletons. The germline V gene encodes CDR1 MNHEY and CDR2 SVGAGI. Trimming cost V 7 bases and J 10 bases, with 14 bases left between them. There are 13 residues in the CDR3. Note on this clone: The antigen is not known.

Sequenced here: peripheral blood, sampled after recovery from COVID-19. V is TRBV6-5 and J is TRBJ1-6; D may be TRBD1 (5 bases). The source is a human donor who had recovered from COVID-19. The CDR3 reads CASMTGERSPLHF. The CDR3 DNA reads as TGTGCCAGCATGACGGGGGAGAGATCACCCCTCCACTTT.